The clone carrying this TCR beta chain was seen ten or more times. The antigen is not known. This sample is part of a study of T-cell reconstitution after alpha-beta-depleted transplantation in children. The CDR3 is 16 residues long. J was trimmed by 7 bases and V by 0 bases; bases with no gene match: 7. CDR1 DFQATT and CDR2 SNEGSKA come from the germline V gene (reference sequence). Study-level findings and limits: Reportedly, alpha-beta T cells present about two months post-transplant originated from several hundred expanded clones of graft origin. For some patients, TCRbeta diversity was high at day 60 because of recipient T cells and thymic progenitors that survived. At one year after transplant, newly produced T cells mostly accounted for T-cell counts and diversity.

Preparation of the TCRbeta library involved a method that used unique molecular identifiers. TCRdb independently ran MiXCR on the PCR reads; one entry per CDR3 protein. Of about 170,000 distinct CDR3 sequences detected, approximately 10% appear once; the ten largest clones hold about 13%. The specimen comprised PBMCs, sampled before TCRalphabeta/CD19-depleted stem cell transplant. The source of this sequence is a boy under 10 years old with acute myeloid leukemia, due to receive a stem cell transplant. J is TRBJ1-6 and V is TRBV20-1, with TRBD1 matching 9 bases. CDR3 protein: CSARDQGQGENSPLHF. In DNA, the CDR3 is TGCAGTGCTAGAGATCAGGGACAGGGCGAAAATTCACCCCTCCACTTT.